The 26 T cell receptor beta chains in this list originate from one sample, sequenced in a study of T cell responses to AZD1222 COVID-19 vaccine. Clones were read by immunoSEQ multiplex PCR, and TCRdb kept only the in-frame ones, dropping some. The sample consists of 110,000 or so clones, around 90% of them appearing once. The starting material was peripheral blood, obtained on day 0 of MenACWY control vaccination. These TCRs come from an adult in good health.

This chain uses TRBV24-1 with TRBJ2-1; 8 nucleotides agree with TRBD1. With 6 bases clipped from V and 1 base from J, the junction kept 13 bases outside the gene matches. Germline-derived CDR1 and CDR2 are KGHDR and SFDVKD. There are 18 residues in the CDR3. CDR3 region: CATSPGGASADSYNEQFF. Here the CDR3 DNA reads TGTGCCACCAGTCCAGGGGGCGCTTCTGCGGATTCCTACAATGAGCAGTTCTTC.

The sample holds one count of this clone. The rearrangement links TRBV28 to TRBJ1-5; no reliable D call. The CDR3 consists of 12 residues. The V end was cut by 6 bases, the J end by 3 bases, with 6 bases between. Germline V lookup: CDR1 MDHEN, CDR2 SYDVKM. CDR3 protein: CASRRNNQPQHF. Written as DNA, the CDR3 is TGTGCCAGCAGGCGGAACAATCAGCCCCAGCATTTT.

This sequence joins TRBV5-1 and TRBJ2-2; D might be TRBD1 (5 bases). The CDR3 is made up of 13 amino acids. V gave up 8 bases and J gave up 1 base, with 9 bases separating them. Germline V gene data show CDR1 as SGHRS and CDR2 as YFSETQ. CDR3 loop: CASQTENTGELFF. The DNA of the CDR3 is TGCGCCAGTCAGACAGAGAACACCGGGGAGCTGTTTTTT.

This clone was observed a handful of times. The chain is built from TRBV29-1 and TRBJ1-3; D call uncertain. From germline, CDR1 is SQVTM and CDR2 ANQGSEA. V lost 7 bases and J lost 0, with 4 bases in between. The CDR3 consists of 11 residues. In DNA, the CDR3 is TGCAGCGGACACTCTGGAAACACCATATATTTT. Translating gives CSGHSGNTIYF.

This chain connects TRBV3-1 (or the pseudogene TRBV3-2) to TRBJ2-7; 11 bases fit TRBD1. After removal of 4 bases from V and 3 bases from J, the junction contained 5 bases not matched to a gene. CDR1 and CDR2 (germline): LGHDT, YNNKEL (reference sequence). The CDR3 is 15 residues long. The CDR3 sequence is CASSLPGQGVYEQYF. CDR3 DNA sequence: TGTGCCAGCAGCCTACCGGGACAGGGGGTCTACGAGCAGTACTTC.

The chain couples TRBV28 to TRBJ1-1; no reliable D call. CDR3 length: 13 amino acids. Germline assignment: CDR1 MDHEN and CDR2 SYDVKM. V was cut by 0 bases and J by 0 bases, with 2 bases left in between. The CDR3 DNA sequence: TGTGCCAGCAGTTTATGGATGAACACTGAAGCTTTCTTT. Residues: CASSLWMNTEAFF. Full variable domain (rest looked up from reference TRBV28 and TRBJ1-1): DVKVTQSSRYLVKRTGEKVFLECVQDMDHENMFWYRQDPGLGLRLIYFSYDVKMKEKGDIPEGYSVSREKKERFSLILESASTNQTSMYLCASSLWMNTEAFFGQGTRLTVV.

In this sample, this clone turned up once. The rearrangement joins TRBV10-2 to TRBJ1-6; D gene ambiguous. This CDR3 comprises 13 residues. V lost 3 bases and J 6 bases, leaving 6 bases between the germline ends. The germline V gene encodes CDR1 WSHSY and CDR2 SAAADI. CDR3 DNA sequence: TGCGCCAGCAGTGATGGGGTTAATTCACCCCTCCACTTT. Amino acid sequence: CASSDGVNSPLHF.

The chain is built from TRBV27 and TRBJ2-7; possible D gene TRBD1, 5 bases. Deletions cut 4 bases from V and 2 bases from J, with 18 bases between. The CDR3 has 16 residues. Germline lookup yields CDR1 MNHEY and CDR2 SMNVEV (reference sequence). In DNA, the CDR3 is TGTGCCAGCAGTTCCCCGACAGCACAGTCGACCTACGAGCAGTACTTC. Its translation is CASSSPTAQSTYEQYF.

This chain links TRBV30 with TRBJ1-6; D may be TRBD1 (5 bases). The germline V and J ends were trimmed by 2 bases and 5 bases, with 16 bases remaining between them. This CDR3 comprises 16 residues. Germline-derived CDR1 and CDR2 are GTSNPN and SVGIG (reference sequence). As DNA, the CDR3 is TGTGCCTGGAGTCTCGTTGGGGGTTTCCATAATTCACCCCTCCACTTT. Translation: CAWSLVGGFHNSPLHF.

The chain has TRBV19 and TRBJ1-5, with D possibly TRBD1 on 6 matching bases. CDR1 is LNHDA and CDR2 is SQIVND in the germline V gene (reference sequence). Trimming left V 4 bases short and J 2 bases short, with 12 bases between. CDR3 length: 15 residues. CDR3 nucleotides: TGTGCCAGTAGTAACACAGGGAACGGCAATCAGCCCCAGCATTTT. Translated, it gives CASSNTGNGNQPQHF.

The rearrangement links TRBV27 to TRBJ1-5, with TRBD1 identical over 7 bases. Germline values: CDR1 MNHEY, CDR2 SMNVEV (reference sequence). This CDR3 is 15 amino acids long. V lost 6 bases and J lost 3; bases outside the gene matches: 8. CDR3 coding DNA: TGTGCCAGCAGCGCCGGGACAGCTATCAATCAGCCCCAGCATTTT. As protein: CASSAGTAINQPQHF.

The CDR3 region has the DNA TGTGCCAGCACAGGGGTCTTCTCTGGAAACACCATATATTTT. Residues: CASTGVFSGNTIYF. The chain uses TRBV28 and TRBJ1-3; tentative D call: TRBD1 (6 bases). This CDR3 region has 14 residues. The V gene lost 7 bases and the J gene lost 0 bases, with 10 bases spanning the gap. Germline assignment: CDR1 MDHEN and CDR2 SYDVKM.

The rearrangement joins TRBV4-2 to TRBJ1-5; D may be TRBD1 (5 bases). This CDR3 contains 15 residues. The V and J ends lost 0 bases and 2 bases respectively, with 8 bases between them. Germline V lookup: CDR1 LGHNA, CDR2 YNFKEQ. DNA for the CDR3: TGTGCCAGCAGCCAAGATGCCAGGGGCAATCAGCCCCAGCATTTT. Its protein product is CASSQDARGNQPQHF.

In this sample, this clone turned up once. The chain couples TRBV27 to TRBJ1-4; maybe TRBD1 (5 bases). Trimming shortened V by 6 bases and J by 5 bases, and 13 bases separated the two germline ends. Looked up from germline, CDR1 is MNHEY and CDR2 is SMNVEV (reference sequence). The CDR3 totals 14 residues. The CDR3 DNA sequence: TGTGCCAGCAGGCCGGGACCCCAGAATGAAAAACTGTTTTTT. Its protein product is CASRPGPQNEKLFF.

This chain connects TRBV10-3 to TRBJ2-5; 8 nucleotides agree with TRBD1. J gave up 9 bases and V 6 bases, and 18 bases lay outside the gene matches. This CDR3 has 16 amino acids. The germline V gene encodes CDR1 ENHRY and CDR2 SYGVKD. The CDR3 loop is CAISDQTGAVSGAQYF. The CDR3 DNA is TGTGCCATCAGCGACCAGACAGGGGCCGTCTCGGGGGCCCAGTACTTC.

The rearrangement joins TRBV5-1 to TRBJ2-5, with D unclear. The germline V and J ends were trimmed by 2 bases and 5 bases, with 4 bases remaining between them. CDR1 and CDR2 (germline): SGHRS, YFSETQ. This CDR3 is built from 11 residues. The chain's CDR3 is CASSFAETQYF. DNA for the CDR3: TGCGCCAGCAGCTTTGCCGAGACCCAGTACTTC.

The chain uses TRBV4-3 and TRBJ1-2; 7 nucleotides match TRBD1. The CDR3 consists of 14 residues. From germline, CDR1 is LGHNA and CDR2 YSLEER. V trimming: 4 bases; J trimming: 8 bases; junction bases outside the gene matches: 10. The CDR3 loop reads CASSPQGQEGGYTF. CDR3 DNA sequence: TGCGCCAGCAGCCCCCAAGGACAGGAGGGGGGCTACACCTTC.

The chain links TRBV10-1 to TRBJ2-1, with 13 bases aligning to TRBD2. The CDR3 consists of 16 residues. The germline gives CDR1 WNHNN, CDR2 SYGVQD (reference sequence). The V segment lost 2 bases and the J segment 9 bases; nucleotides outside the gene matches: 7. CDR3 bases: TGCGCCAGCAGTGAGGGTTTGACTAGCGGGGGGCTTGAGCAGTTCTTC. Translating gives CASSEGLTSGGLEQFF.

The chain employs TRBV6-5 and TRBJ1-5; tentative D call: TRBD1 (5 bases). Trimming pared 5 bases from V and 6 bases from J, leaving 14 bases between. The germline gives CDR1 MNHEY, CDR2 SVGAGI. The CDR3 consists of 14 residues. The CDR3 DNA sequence: TGTGCCAGCAGTCCCGGTCAGGGCAGTCAGCCCCAGCATTTT. This encodes CASSPGQGSQPQHF.

This chain uses TRBV6-2 or TRBV6-3 with TRBJ1-1, with TRBD1 matching over 7 bases. CDR3 size: 17 residues. V lost 3 bases and J lost 1; bases outside the gene matches: 11. Germline CDR1 reads MNHEY; CDR2 reads SVGEGT. In DNA, the CDR3 is TGTGCCAGCAGTTATCCAGGGGACAGTATGTGGAACACTGAAGCTTTCTTT. Its protein is CASSYPGDSMWNTEAFF.

The chain employs TRBV5-1 and TRBJ1-4, with D tentatively TRBD1 (5 bases). V lost 4 bases, J lost 0 bases, and 7 bases lay in between. Germline CDR1 is SGHRS and CDR2 is YFSETQ. The CDR3 runs 14 residues. The CDR3 DNA sequence: TGCGCCAGCAGCCAGGGTTCAACTAATGAAAAACTGTTTTTT. Its translation is CASSQGSTNEKLFF.

The chain carries TRBV9 and TRBJ1-1; D is ambiguous. This CDR3 region has 12 residues. V gave up 0 bases and J gave up 8 bases, with 8 bases separating them. Germline CDR1 SGDLS, CDR2 YYNGEE. CDR3 DNA: TGTGCCAGCAGCGTAGCAAAAGGGGAAGCTTTCTTT. Protein product: CASSVAKGEAFF.

The rearrangement uses TRBV7-2 and TRBJ2-3; tentatively, D is TRBD2 (6 bases). This CDR3 has 15 residues. The germline V gene encodes CDR1 SGHTA and CDR2 FQGNSA. Trimming pared 3 bases from V and 6 bases from J, leaving 16 bases between. CDR3 sequence (DNA): TGTGCCAGCAGCTTCCTGGCTAGCGTAGTGGATACGCAGTATTTT. Translated: CASSFLASVVDTQYF. Full variable domain (missing parts from reference TRBV7-2 and TRBJ2-3): GAGVSQSPSNKVTEKGKDVELRCDPISGHTALYWYRQSLGQGLEFLIYFQGNSAPDKSGLPSDRFSAERTGGSVSTLTIQRTQQEDSAVYLCASSFLASVVDTQYFGPGTRLTVL.

The chain employs TRBV4-1 and TRBJ1-5; 10 nucleotides match TRBD1. The CDR3 contains 17 residues. The germline CDR1 and CDR2 sequences are MGHRA and YSYEKL. J gave up 3 bases and V 0 bases, and 5 bases lay outside the gene matches. CDR3 coding DNA: TGCGCCAGCAGCCAAGACGGACAGGGGGGAAACAATCAGCCCCAGCATTTT. Translated, it gives CASSQDGQGGNNQPQHF.

V is TRBV29-1 and J is TRBJ1-2, with no clear D. The CDR3 runs 10 residues. The V gene lost 4 bases and the J gene lost 4 bases, with 4 bases spanning the gap. The germline V gene has CDR1 SQVTM and CDR2 ANQGSEA. The CDR3 DNA reads as TGCAGCGTTGCAAGCTATGGCTACACCTTC. Translating gives CSVASYGYTF.

In DNA, the CDR3 is TGTGCCAGCAGCCGTTACACTGAAGCTTTCTTT. Residues: CASSRYTEAFF. The chain combines TRBV14 with TRBJ1-1; D remains ambiguous. Trimming took 4 bases from V and 3 from J, leaving 3 bases between them. Germline CDR1 reads SGHDN; CDR2 reads FVKESK. This CDR3 comprises 11 residues. The full variable domain, its missing parts supplied by reference TRBV14 and TRBJ1-1, is EAGVTQFPSHSVIEKGQTVTLRCDPISGHDNLYWYRRVMGKEIKFLLHFVKESKQDESGMPNNRFLAERTGGTYSTLKVQPAELEDSGVYFCASSRYTEAFFGQGTRLTVV.